Listed here are 13 T cell receptor beta chains from one sample, sequenced in a study of T cell responses to AZD1222 COVID-19 vaccine (dated by TCRdb to the early 2020s). Interpreted using the paper, the time point label stands for: baseline before first vaccination. The treatment or condition label, read with the paper, signifies: meningococcal conjugate vaccine given as trial control. Library preparation was by the immunoSEQ multiplex PCR assay. TCRdb mirrors the immuneACCESS table, restricted to in-frame sequences. Some clones are absent from its copies; in checked studies, under half trace to an unresolved V gene, and the reason for the others is unknown. The sample table records 150,000 to 200,000 clones; approximately 87% of these occur just once. 2.5% to 3% of the sample comes from the top ten. Sample: peripheral blood, taken on day 0 of MenACWY control vaccination. The receptors originated from an adult in good health.

CDR3 sequence: CASLTSGGSYEQYF. DNA of the CDR3: TGTGCCAGTCTAACTAGCGGGGGCTCCTACGAGCAGTACTTC. The chain couples TRBV28 to TRBJ2-7, with TRBD2 identical over 11 bases. Germline values: CDR1 MDHEN, CDR2 SYDVKM. Trimming removed 9 bases from V and 0 bases from J; junction bases left unmatched: 4. CDR3 length: 14 amino acids. Supplemented by reference TRBV28 and TRBJ2-7, the full variable domain reads DVKVTQSSRYLVKRTGEKVFLECVQDMDHENMFWYRQDPGLGLRLIYFSYDVKMKEKGDIPEGYSVSREKKERFSLILESASTNQTSMYLCASLTSGGSYEQYFGPGTRLTVT.

The V and J genes are TRBV4-2 and TRBJ1-2; D call uncertain. Germline CDR1 and CDR2: LGHNA and YNFKEQ. This CDR3 is built from 18 residues. The V end lost 0 bases, the J end lost 2 bases, and 19 bases lay between the germline ends. The CDR3 DNA reads as TGTGCCAGCAGCCAAGATTCCCCCAGCAGCGGGTTGAACTATGGCTACACCTTC. Protein sequence: CASSQDSPSSGLNYGYTF.

J is TRBJ1-2 and V is TRBV9, with a weak D call TRBD1 (5 bases). The V end lost 4 bases, the J end lost 1 base, and 8 bases lay between the germline ends. CDR3 length: 13 residues. Germline V gene lookup returns CDR1 SGDLS and CDR2 YYNGEE. The CDR3 nucleotides read TGTGCCAGCAGCCCGGACAATAACTATGGCTACACCTTC. Amino acids: CASSPDNNYGYTF.

In this sample, this clone turned up once. The rearrangement links TRBV13 to TRBJ1-1; D gene uncertain. The germline gives CDR1 PRHDT, CDR2 FYEKMQ (reference sequence). This CDR3 is 14 amino acids long. The V end lost 5 bases, the J end lost 3 bases, and 13 bases lay between the germline ends. CDR3 bases: TGTGCCAGCAGCCCCGGGGATTCGGACACTGAAGCTTTCTTT. This translates into CASSPGDSDTEAFF.

The rearrangement links TRBV6-6 to TRBJ1-1; D ambiguous. CDR3 length: 16 residues. Germline assignment: CDR1 MNHNY and CDR2 SVGAGI (reference sequence). V lost 0 bases and J lost 5, with 16 bases in between. CDR3 protein: CASSYSNSDRTTEAFF. The DNA of the CDR3 is TGTGCCAGCAGTTACTCGAATTCGGACCGAACGACTGAAGCTTTCTTT.

This rearrangement joins TRBV12-3 or TRBV12-4 to TRBJ1-3; no firm D call. V lost 5 bases, J lost 2 bases, and 7 bases lay in between. CDR3 length equals 13 residues. The CDR3 coding sequence is TGTGCCAGCAGTCTAAAAACTGGAAACACCATATATTTT. Residues: CASSLKTGNTIYF.

Concerning this clone itself: This is likely a read error, given that the CDR3 carries no conserved phenylalanine or tryptophan at its end. The DNA is omitted, as the CDR3 cannot be located on it reliably, and the CDR3 follows TCRdb's listing. The chain has TRBV2 and TRBJ1-2. The V gene's germline CDR1 is SNHLY and CDR2 FYNNEI. The CDR3 has 13 residues if both end residues are counted. CDR3: CASSILETALPGG.

About this clone itself: The sample carries other DNA sequences with the same CDR3. CDR3 nucleotide sequence: TGTGCCAGCTCTACAGGACAGCCTAATGAAAAACTGTTTTTT. Residues: CASSTGQPNEKLFF. The V gene is TRBV19, the J gene TRBJ1-4; D may be TRBD1 (6 bases). Per germline, CDR1 LNHDA and CDR2 SQIVND (reference sequence). This CDR3 is 14 amino acids long. Trimming took off 9 bases at V and 3 bases at J, with 14 bases between the two ends.

This clone was found once. The gene calls are TRBV7-4 and TRBJ2-7; D unresolved. Germline CDR1 and CDR2: SGHVT and SQSDAQ. The CDR3 loop spans 13 amino acids. V was shortened by 5 bases and J by 1 base, with 9 bases between the two germline ends. CDR3 protein: CASSPTVSYEQYF. The CDR3 DNA is TGTGCCAGCAGCCCGACTGTATCCTACGAGCAGTACTTC.

Only one count was recorded for this clone. This rearrangement joins TRBV6-6 to TRBJ2-1; TRBD2 matches 15 bases. The CDR3 has 16 amino acids. The V gene's germline CDR1 is MNHNY and CDR2 SVGAGI (reference sequence). J was trimmed by 6 bases and V by 5 bases; bases with no gene match: 5. The CDR3 spells CASSHTGLAGGNEQFF. DNA for the CDR3: TGTGCCAGCAGTCACACGGGACTAGCGGGAGGCAATGAGCAGTTCTTC.

The CDR3 loop is CASSIDTGTYEQYF. The CDR3 coding sequence is TGTGCCAGTAGTATAGATACCGGAACCTACGAGCAGTACTTC. This sequence joins TRBV19 and TRBJ2-7; D gene ambiguous. CDR3 size: 14 residues. Germline-derived CDR1 and CDR2 are LNHDA and SQIVND (reference sequence). V lost 0 bases to trimming and J lost 2 bases, with 8 bases between them. Looking up the rest from reference TRBV19 and TRBJ2-7 gives the full variable domain: DGGITQSPKYLFRKEGQNVTLSCEQNLNHDAMYWYRQDPGQGLRLIYYSQIVNDFQKGDIAEGYSVSREKKESFPLTVTSAQKNPTAFYLCASSIDTGTYEQYFGPGTRLTVT.

This chain connects TRBV7-9 to TRBJ2-3; TRBD1 is a possible D gene (6 bases). The germline V and J ends were trimmed by 5 bases and 4 bases, with 25 bases remaining between them. Germline-derived CDR1 and CDR2 are SEHNR and FQNEAQ (reference sequence). The CDR3 runs 18 residues. CDR3 sequence reads: CASSPPEQGDFRADTQYF. CDR3 nucleotides: TGTGCCAGCAGCCCCCCGGAACAGGGTGATTTTCGGGCAGATACGCAGTATTTT.

The rearrangement links TRBV28 to TRBJ1-1, with TRBD1 identical over 11 bases. The CDR3 spans 15 residues. Per germline, CDR1 MDHEN and CDR2 SYDVKM. V was pared by 4 bases and J by 4 bases, with 5 bases of the junction left unmatched. The CDR3 protein is CASSSPGTGGTEAFF. The CDR3 coding sequence is TGTGCCAGCAGTTCTCCCGGGACAGGGGGCACTGAAGCTTTCTTT.